This T cell receptor beta chain is drawn from a study of blood T cell repertoires in COVID-19. Study summary: Some COVID-19 samples were acute and others convalescent; all came from the United States, Italy and Spain. From T cells, B-cell-depleted T cells, or PBMCs came the material, which was cDNA or gDNA.

Germline V gene sequence: CDR1 LGHNA, CDR2 YNFKEQ. Trimming took off 0 bases at V and 9 bases at J, with 12 bases between the two ends. CDR3 length: 14 residues. In the authors' workflow: How many nucleated cells were present was estimated from reference gene primer amplification. The repertoire was sequenced with immunoSEQ multiplex PCR; TCRdb's copy has only in-frame clones and lacks some. The V and J calls and clone size are taken from that table; D and trimming were inferred from the DNA. Of 200,000 to 250,000 clones listed, 87% are singletons. The rearrangement uses TRBV4-2 and TRBJ1-5, with D possibly being TRBD1 (6 bases). The specimen sequenced was peripheral blood. The source of this sequence is a woman younger than 35 who had recovered from COVID-19. This CDR3 is CASSQERGYGPQHF. Here the CDR3 DNA reads TGTGCCAGCAGCCAAGAAAGGGGGTACGGGCCCCAGCATTTT.